This T cell receptor beta chain was found in a study of T cell repertoires in cytomegalovirus infection. Whole-study context: Carrying CMV and the relevant HLA type showed in public TCR beta signatures.

There are a few counts of this clonotype. Mismatch with germline at one junction end may stem from a read error. TCRdb re-derived calls from the reads in MiXCR, one entry per CDR3 protein. The table includes about 260,000 distinct CDR3 sequences, approximately 15% detected once. CDR3 length: 15 residues. Germline V gene lookup returns CDR1 KGHSH and CDR2 LQKENI. Sample: PBMCs. The chain recombines TRBV18 with TRBJ1-2; 7 bases agree with TRBD1. The receptor was isolated from a human donor in good health (CMV status not recorded). Some clones in this sample may be carry-over from other donors' samples. CDR3 loop: CASSPLQGTNDGYTF. As DNA, the CDR3 is TGTGCCAGCTCACCTTTACAGGGGACTAACGATGGCTACACCTTC.